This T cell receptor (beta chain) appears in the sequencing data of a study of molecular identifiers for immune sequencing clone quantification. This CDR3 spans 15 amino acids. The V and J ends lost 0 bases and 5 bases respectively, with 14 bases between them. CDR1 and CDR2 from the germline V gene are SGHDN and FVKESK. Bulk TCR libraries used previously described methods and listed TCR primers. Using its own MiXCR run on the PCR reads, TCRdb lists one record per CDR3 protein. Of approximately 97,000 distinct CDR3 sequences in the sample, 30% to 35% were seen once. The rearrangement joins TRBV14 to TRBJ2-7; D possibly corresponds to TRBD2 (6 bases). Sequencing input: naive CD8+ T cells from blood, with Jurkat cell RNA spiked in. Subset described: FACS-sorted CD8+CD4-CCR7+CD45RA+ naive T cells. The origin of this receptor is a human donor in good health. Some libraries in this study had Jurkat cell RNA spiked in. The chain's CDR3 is CASSQDPGVVNEQYF. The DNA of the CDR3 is TGTGCCAGCAGCCAAGATCCGGGGGTGGTGAACGAGCAGTACTTC.